Sequencing of this TCR beta chain was carried out in a study of OX40 agonist ivuxolimab in advanced cancers. Turning to the study itself: Having had anti-PD-1, anti-PD-L1 or anti-CTLA-4 therapy before was allowed, and roughly 40% had some.

Notes on the study in general: Circulating CD4+ and CD8+ T cells showed clonal expansion by week 6 at 0.1 to 3.0 mg/kg.

Details on this clone: The antigen is undetermined.

Measured with immunoSEQ multiplex PCR; TCRdb has only the in-frame clones, and not every one. The sample holds 60,000 or so clones, 87% seen once. This CDR3 has 13 residues. In germline, CDR1 is SNHLY, CDR2 FYNNEI. V was cut by 6 bases and J by 0 bases, with 8 bases left in between. Baseline, cycle 4 day 1, and cycle 7 day 1 were the blood sampling points. The V gene is TRBV2, the J gene TRBJ1-1, with D unclear. This TCR was recovered from an adult with an advanced solid tumor such as melanoma, head and neck, liver or kidney cancer. This specimen consisted of CD4+ or CD8+ T cells sorted from blood, obtained in a trial of the OX40 agonist ivuxolimab. CDR3 region: CASRADMNTEAFF. As DNA, the CDR3 is TGTGCCAGCAGGGCAGACATGAACACTGAAGCTTTCTTT.